The 5 T cell receptor beta chains reported below all come from one sample, sequenced in a study of T cells in Graves' hyperthyroidism and ophthalmopathy (dated by TCRdb to about 2019). Libraries were built with multiplex PCR. The sequencer was an Illumina HiSeq 2000. The TCR beta CDR3 regions were amplified from RNA transcripts. The TCR CDR3 was subjected to a first round of RT-PCR using the HTBI primer set and the Qiagen OneStep RT-PCR kit. TCRdb ran its own pipeline on the public reads, namely fastp trimming at Q25 and MiXCR clone calling, and kept in-frame beta chains. Identical CDR3 protein sequences are pooled into one entry, listed with their most common genes and DNA. For this sample there are fewer than 750,000 distinct CDR3 sequences; 35% to 55% appear just once. Clones ranked in the top ten supply around 7.7% of the sample. Sequences were obtained from peripheral blood or thyroid tissue (not recorded which). The receptors derive from a woman between 18 and 29 years old with Graves' hyperthyroidism.

This clonotype was recorded many times. The genes are TRBV6-5 and TRBJ2-7, with D possibly being TRBD1 (5 bases). Trimming shortened V by 7 bases and J by 0 bases, and 7 bases separated the two germline ends. Germline CDR1 and CDR2: MNHEY and SVGAGI. This CDR3 has 12 residues. CDR3 nucleotides: TGTGCCAGCACAGGGCACTCCTACGAGCAGTACTTC. It specifies CASTGHSYEQYF.

The V call is TRBV5-1, the J call TRBJ2-5; D is perhaps TRBD2 (5 bases). Germline V lookup: CDR1 SGHRS, CDR2 YFSETQ. CDR3 length: 13 residues. Trimming took 6 bases from V and 7 from J, leaving 16 bases between them. The CDR3: CASNSPAEGTQYF. The DNA of the CDR3 is TGCGCCAGCAATTCGCCAGCGGAAGGGACCCAGTACTTC.

The rearrangement uses TRBV19 and TRBJ1-5; no clear D. CDR1 and CDR2 (germline): LNHDA, SQIVND (reference sequence). V was clipped by 7 bases and J by 4 bases, with 14 bases between them. This CDR3 has 14 residues. The CDR3 DNA reads TGTGCCAGTACCCGCTGGGGTCAGAATCAGCCCCAGCATTTT. Amino acid sequence: CASTRWGQNQPQHF.

The CDR3 sequence: CASSLTGWNTIYF. CDR3 bases: TGTGCCAGCAGCTTAACAGGTTGGAACACCATATATTTT. This chain joins TRBV7-3 and TRBJ1-3; no definite D call. Germline CDR1 and CDR2: SGHTA and FQGTGA. Trimming took 0 bases from V and 7 from J, leaving 7 bases between them. The CDR3 consists of 13 residues.

The V and J genes are TRBV4-2 and TRBJ1-5, with 8 bases identical to TRBD1. Germline CDR1 is LGHNA and CDR2 is YNFKEQ. The junction had 13 bases not matched to a gene; V was cut back by 2 bases and J by 13 bases. This CDR3 contains 15 residues. The CDR3 sequence is CASSQSGQARKEQHF. The CDR3 DNA is TGTGCCAGCAGCCAATCGGGACAGGCGAGGAAGGAGCAGCATTTT.